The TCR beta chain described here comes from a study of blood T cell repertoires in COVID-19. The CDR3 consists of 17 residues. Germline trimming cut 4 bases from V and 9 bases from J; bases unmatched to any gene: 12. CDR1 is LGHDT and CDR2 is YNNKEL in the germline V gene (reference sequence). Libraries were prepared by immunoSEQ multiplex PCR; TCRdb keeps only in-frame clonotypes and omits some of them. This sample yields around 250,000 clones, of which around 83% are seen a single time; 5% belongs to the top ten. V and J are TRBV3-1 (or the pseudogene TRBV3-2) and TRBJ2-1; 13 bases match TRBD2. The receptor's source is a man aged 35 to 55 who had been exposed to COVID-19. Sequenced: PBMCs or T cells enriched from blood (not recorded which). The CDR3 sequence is CASSRPGLAGVDSEQFF. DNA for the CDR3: TGTGCCAGCAGCCGACCAGGACTAGCGGGAGTAGATAGTGAGCAGTTCTTC.